Each of the 25 T cell receptor beta chains below was sequenced from the same sample in a study of T-cell reconstitution after alpha-beta-depleted transplantation in children. This sample's TCRbeta library carried unique molecular identifier barcodes. Using its own MiXCR run on the PCR reads, TCRdb lists one record per CDR3 protein. This sample has approximately 200,000 distinct CDR3 sequences; more than 12% occur once, and the top ten carry over 10%. The starting material was PBMCs from the stem cell graft donor, obtained from the stem cell graft. The receptors were sampled from a human donor who donated a stem cell graft to a child with acute lymphoblastic leukemia.

This clonotype has a count of ten or more. V is TRBV20-1 and J is TRBJ2-3; TRBD2 matches at 13 bases. The CDR3 spans 15 residues. CDR1 is DFQATT and CDR2 is SNEGSKA in the germline V gene (reference sequence). V gave up 6 bases and J gave up 1 base; unmatched junction bases: 4. The CDR3 protein is CSAGTSGEGTDTQYF. The CDR3 DNA reads as TGCAGTGCCGGGACTAGCGGGGAGGGCACAGATACGCAGTATTTT.

The chain links TRBV11-2 to TRBJ2-1, with D perhaps matching TRBD1 or TRBD2 (5 bases each). Per germline, CDR1 SGHAT and CDR2 FQNNGV. The CDR3 totals 13 residues. Trimming took off 2 bases at V and 10 bases at J, with 12 bases between the two ends. The CDR3 region has the DNA TGTGCCAGCAGCTTAAATTTGAGGGACGAGCAGTTCTTC. Translating gives CASSLNLRDEQFF.

At least ten counts were recorded for this clonotype. The junction and the germline gene differ at one end; a read error may be behind it. The chain combines TRBV7-9 with TRBJ2-3; 9 bases are shared with TRBD1. CDR3 length equals 14 residues. Germline lookup yields CDR1 SEHNR and CDR2 FQNEAQ (reference sequence). The CDR3 region is CASSFLQGAETQYF. CDR3 in DNA: TGTGCCAGCAGCTTTCTACAGGGGGCAGAGACGCAGTATTTT.

CDR3: CASSNQQGGTEAFF. For the CDR3, the DNA is TGTGCCAGCAGTAATCAACAGGGGGGGACTGAAGCTTTCTTT. The chain uses TRBV2 and TRBJ1-1; 8 bases match TRBD1. J was trimmed by 5 bases and V by 5 bases; bases with no gene match: 7. Germline CDR1 is SNHLY and CDR2 is FYNNEI. The length of the CDR3 is 14 residues.

This clonotype was seen many times. The chain employs TRBV5-6 and TRBJ2-1; 8 nucleotides line up with TRBD2. This CDR3 has 13 amino acids. V was clipped by 3 bases and J by 11 bases; unmatched bases: 7. Germline assignment: CDR1 SGHDT and CDR2 YYEEEE. The CDR3 DNA sequence: TGTGCCAGCAGCTGGTCGGGGGGGCCGCAGCAGTTCTTC. It specifies CASSWSGGPQQFF.

This clonotype was seen a handful of times. The CDR3 protein is CSAPEGRGNYGYTF. CDR3 coding DNA: TGCAGTGCGCCAGAGGGCAGGGGGAACTATGGCTACACCTTC. This sequence joins TRBV20-1 and TRBJ1-2; 7 positions match TRBD1. J lost 2 bases, V lost 6 bases, and 9 bases had no gene match. Germline assignment: CDR1 DFQATT and CDR2 SNEGSKA (reference sequence). The CDR3 contains 14 residues.

The gene calls are TRBV6-2 or TRBV6-3 and TRBJ2-1, with D possibly being TRBD2 (6 bases). The CDR3 runs 14 residues. V was cut by 10 bases and J by 5 bases, with 18 bases left in between. CDR1 is MNHEY, CDR2 SVGEGT, per germline. CDR3 amino acids: CATLRLDRDNEQFF. The CDR3 bases are TGTGCCACCCTCAGACTAGACCGAGACAATGAGCAGTTCTTC.

In this sample, this clonotype turned up many times. The chain links TRBV7-9 to TRBJ2-1, with 8 nucleotides matching TRBD2. CDR1 is SEHNR and CDR2 is FQNEAQ in the germline V gene (reference sequence). Trimming removed 1 base from V and 2 bases from J; junction bases left unmatched: 4. The CDR3 has 16 residues. The chain's CDR3 is CASSLGSLAAYNEQFF. CDR3 nucleotide sequence: TGTGCCAGCAGCTTAGGGTCACTAGCGGCCTACAATGAGCAGTTCTTC.

This clonotype was detected ten times or more. The chain joins TRBV5-1 to TRBJ2-2, with 9 bases lining up with TRBD2. The CDR3 has 16 residues. V trimming: 3 bases; J trimming: 3 bases; junction bases outside the gene matches: 6. Germline loops: CDR1 SGHRS, CDR2 YFSETQ. The CDR3 spells CASSSLAGADTGELFF. The CDR3 DNA reads as TGCGCCAGCAGCTCATTAGCGGGGGCCGACACCGGGGAGCTGTTTTTT.

About this clonotype: A much more abundant neighbour one base away suggests this may be a read error. This sequence joins TRBV7-9 and TRBJ1-1; 7 nucleotides agree with TRBD1. The CDR3 spans 14 residues. The V gene's germline CDR1 is SEHNR and CDR2 FQNEAQ (reference sequence). CDR3 in amino acids: CASSLGGGGDESFF. In nucleotides, the CDR3 is TGTGCCAGCAGCTTAGGAGGGGGCGGAGATGAATCTTTCTTT.

This clonotype was seen ten or more times. The chain employs TRBV29-1 and TRBJ2-3; 7 bases line up with TRBD1. The CDR3 totals 15 residues. J lost 0 bases, V lost 0 bases, and 3 bases had no gene match. Germline-derived CDR1 and CDR2 are SQVTM and ANQGSEA. CDR3 protein: CSVEDRQGSTDTQYF. For the CDR3, the DNA is TGCAGCGTTGAAGACCGACAGGGAAGCACAGATACGCAGTATTTT.

This clonotype was detected ten times or more. The chain is built from TRBV12-3 or TRBV12-4 and TRBJ2-7, with D tentatively TRBD1 (6 bases). The V and J ends lost 3 bases and 3 bases respectively, with 9 bases between them. The CDR3 has 13 amino acids. In DNA, the CDR3 is TGTGCCAGCAGTTTCGACAGGTTCTACGAGCAGTACTTC. Amino acid sequence: CASSFDRFYEQYF.

This clonotype was picked up a small number of times. The J gene is TRBJ2-7, the V gene TRBV6-2 or TRBV6-3, with D maybe TRBD2 (6 bases). V was clipped by 2 bases and J by 6 bases, with 17 bases between them. CDR1 is MNHEY, CDR2 SVGEGT, per germline. The CDR3 runs 15 residues. The CDR3 region has the DNA TGTGCCAGCAGTTACACATACGGGAGTACGCTCGAGCAGTACTTC. It yields the protein CASSYTYGSTLEQYF.

This clonotype came up many times. V usage is TRBV24-1 and J usage is TRBJ2-3; TRBD1 matches 7 bases. The V gene end was trimmed by 4 bases and the J gene end by 2 bases; junction bases not matched to a gene: 5. Per germline, CDR1 KGHDR and CDR2 SFDVKD. This CDR3 has 15 amino acids. For the CDR3, the DNA is TGTGCCACCAGTGACCCGACAGGGAACACAGATACGCAGTATTTT. Amino acids: CATSDPTGNTDTQYF.

The sample holds a few counts of this clonotype. The V call is TRBV5-3, the J call TRBJ1-1; no clear D gene. TRBV5-3 is noted as an ORF with a role that remains uncertain. CDR3 length equals 16 residues. V was clipped by 6 bases and J by 4 bases, with 22 bases between them. As DNA, the CDR3 is TGTGCCAGAAATTGTCATATAGGACGTGGGCCCACTGAAGCTTTCTTT. Protein product: CARNCHIGRGPTEAFF.

This clonotype was found many times. The chain combines TRBV5-1 with TRBJ2-5; a weak D match, TRBD2 (5 bases). The CDR3 has 14 residues. Germline CDR1 and CDR2: SGHRS and YFSETQ. V gave up 1 base and J gave up 2 bases, with 9 bases separating them. This CDR3 is CASSLSGLQETQYF. The CDR3 DNA reads as TGCGCCAGCAGCTTGTCAGGACTTCAAGAGACCCAGTACTTC.

On this clonotype: The junction and the germline gene differ at one end; a read error may be behind it. V is TRBV12-3 or TRBV12-4 and J is TRBJ2-5; 7 positions match TRBD1. The CDR3 has 13 residues. The CDR3 reads CASSEGTEETHYF. The CDR3 nucleotides are TGTGCCAGCAGTGAGGGGACAGAAGAGACCCACTACTTC.

This clonotype was observed at least ten times. V is TRBV11-2 and J is TRBJ2-1; TRBD2 aligns across 9 bases. This CDR3 is 15 amino acids long. Unmatched junction bases numbered 5, after V lost 3 bases and J lost 5 bases. Germline assignment: CDR1 SGHAT and CDR2 FQNNGV. The CDR3 DNA is TGTGCCAGCAGCTTGGGACTAGCCCCAGACAATGAGCAGTTCTTC. Its protein product is CASSLGLAPDNEQFF.

The gene calls are TRBV25-1 and TRBJ2-1; D is ambiguous. Germline CDR1 and CDR2: MGHDK and SYGVNS. V was trimmed by 5 bases and J by 6 bases, leaving 14 bases between them. This CDR3 is 14 amino acids long. The CDR3 DNA reads TGTGCCAGCAGTAGGATAGAACTGGGCAATGAGCAGTTCTTC. This codes for CASSRIELGNEQFF.

This rearrangement joins TRBV5-1 to TRBJ1-1, with D perhaps TRBD1 (6 bases). Looked up from germline, CDR1 is SGHRS and CDR2 is YFSETQ. V lost 0 bases to trimming and J lost 6 bases, with 15 bases between them. The CDR3 contains 15 residues. The CDR3 reads CASSLGDRDTAEAFF. DNA for the CDR3: TGCGCCAGCAGCTTGGGGGATAGGGACACCGCTGAAGCTTTCTTT.

This chain links TRBV6-1 with TRBJ1-5; D not resolved. The CDR3 contains 17 residues. The V gene's germline CDR1 is MNHNS and CDR2 SASEGT. With 4 bases removed from V and 4 bases from J, the gap between germline ends came to 20 bases. CDR3: CASSALRTGRPNQPQHF. CDR3 DNA: TGTGCCAGCAGTGCTCTGAGAACCGGACGGCCTAATCAGCCCCAGCATTTT.

This clonotype has a count of ten or more. The CDR3 protein is CSAGQGSSYNEQFF. The CDR3 DNA sequence: TGCAGTGCGGGTCAGGGTAGCTCCTACAATGAGCAGTTCTTC. V gene TRBV20-1 combines with J gene TRBJ2-1; weak D call: TRBD1 (5 bases). Trimming cost V 6 bases and J 0 bases, with 12 bases left between them. This CDR3 has 14 residues. CDR1 and CDR2 from the germline V gene are DFQATT and SNEGSKA (reference sequence).

At least ten counts were recorded for this clonotype. The CDR3 here is CAIGLVQNTGELFF. The CDR3 DNA is TGTGCCATAGGACTAGTCCAGAACACCGGGGAGCTGTTTTTT. This chain connects TRBV12-3 or TRBV12-4 to TRBJ2-2, with 7 bases that match TRBD2. This CDR3 has 14 amino acids. Trimming cost V 10 bases and J 1 base; bases outside gene matches: 6.

This clonotype was counted ten times or more. The rearrangement links TRBV7-9 to TRBJ1-1; a possible D gene is TRBD1 (6 bases). Trimming cost V 0 bases and J 1 base, with 9 bases left between them. This CDR3 has 15 amino acids. Germline V lookup: CDR1 SEHNR, CDR2 FQNEAQ (reference sequence). Here the CDR3 DNA reads TGTGCCAGCAGCTTAGCTTGGACAGAGAACACTGAAGCTTTCTTT. Its translation is CASSLAWTENTEAFF.

This clonotype came up many times. V and J are TRBV27 and TRBJ2-1; D could derive from TRBD1 or TRBD2 (5 bases each). Germline loops: CDR1 MNHEY, CDR2 SMNVEV (reference sequence). The CDR3 spans 15 residues. With 6 bases removed from V and 4 bases from J, the gap between germline ends came to 16 bases. The CDR3 DNA sequence: TGTGCCAGCAGCCTTAGAGGGACGGGATACAATGAGCAGTTCTTC. This sequence encodes CASSLRGTGYNEQFF.